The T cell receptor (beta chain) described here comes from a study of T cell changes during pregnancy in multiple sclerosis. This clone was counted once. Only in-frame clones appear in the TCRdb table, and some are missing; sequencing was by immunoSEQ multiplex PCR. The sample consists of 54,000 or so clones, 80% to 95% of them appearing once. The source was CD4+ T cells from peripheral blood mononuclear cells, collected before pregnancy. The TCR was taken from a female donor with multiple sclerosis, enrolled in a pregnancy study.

As DNA, the CDR3 is TGTGCCAGCAAACGGACTAGCGGGAGCAACAATGAGCAGTTCTTC. This encodes CASKRTSGSNNEQFF. The chain joins TRBV6-1 to TRBJ2-1; 13 nucleotides agree with TRBD2. V was pared by 7 bases and J by 5 bases, with 5 bases of the junction left unmatched. CDR1 is MNHNS, CDR2 SASEGT, per germline. The CDR3 loop spans 15 amino acids.